The 26 T cell receptor beta chains below were found in one sample sequenced in a study of blood T cell repertoires in COVID-19. TCRdb's table, derived via immunoSEQ multiplex PCR, lists solely in-frame clones and lacks some. The top ten clones hold just under 2% of a sample with over 120,000 clones, over 70% of them seen once. Sequencing was performed on peripheral blood. The receptor set was obtained from a woman aged 60-75 years with acute or convalescent COVID-19.

The chain uses TRBV28 and TRBJ2-3; 8 bases align to TRBD2. The CDR3 spans 15 residues. The junction had 10 bases not matched to a gene; V was cut back by 6 bases and J by 5 bases. Germline values: CDR1 MDHEN, CDR2 SYDVKM. CDR3: CASSSTLAGIDTQYF. DNA for the CDR3: TGTGCCAGCAGCTCAACCTTAGCGGGGATAGATACGCAGTATTTT.

CDR3 sequence reads: CASSPGARANEQYF. The CDR3 coding sequence is TGTGCCAGCAGCCCAGGGGCCCGGGCGAACGAGCAGTACTTC. V gene TRBV7-8 combines with J gene TRBJ2-7, with a tentative D call TRBD1 (6 bases). CDR1 is SGHVS and CDR2 is FQNEAQ in the germline V gene. The V gene lost 5 bases and the J gene lost 5 bases, with 16 bases spanning the gap. The CDR3 runs 14 residues.

This rearrangement joins TRBV10-3 to TRBJ1-2; D is perhaps TRBD1 (5 bases). V was clipped by 9 bases and J by 5 bases, with 16 bases between them. In germline, CDR1 is ENHRY, CDR2 SYGVKD. This CDR3 is 13 amino acids long. Written as DNA, the CDR3 is TGTGCCATAGCCGTGAAGGGGAAGTATGGCTACACCTTC. Translating gives CAIAVKGKYGYTF.

The sample holds a few counts of this clone. The chain links TRBV6-5 to TRBJ2-3; the D gene is possibly TRBD1 (5 bases). The CDR3 totals 11 residues. Looked up from germline, CDR1 is MNHEY and CDR2 is SVGAGI. CDR3 sequence (DNA): TGTGTACAGGCGTCCACAGATACGCAGTATTTT. As protein: CVQASTDTQYF.

The chain has TRBV5-1 and TRBJ2-7; 9 nucleotides agree with TRBD1. CDR3 length: 17 amino acids. Germline V lookup: CDR1 SGHRS, CDR2 YFSETQ. The V gene end was trimmed by 5 bases and the J gene end by 4 bases; junction bases not matched to a gene: 16. The CDR3 nucleotides read TGCGCCAGCAGTCCTAGGGCCGACAGGGGGGTCTTGTACGAGCAGTACTTC. This codes for CASSPRADRGVLYEQYF.

The chain employs TRBV6-1 and TRBJ2-4; 7 bases fit TRBD2. CDR3 size: 20 residues. J lost 6 bases, V lost 1 base, and 21 bases had no gene match. Germline-derived CDR1 and CDR2 are MNHNS and SASEGT. The CDR3 coding sequence is TGTGCCAGCAGTGAAGGGAGCGGGACCGTTTTACCCACGAGATCAAACATTCAGTACTTC. Encoded protein: CASSEGSGTVLPTRSNIQYF.

This chain joins TRBV11-3 and TRBJ2-5; possible D gene TRBD2, 6 bases. Trimming took off 2 bases at V and 5 bases at J, with 24 bases between the two ends. The CDR3 loop spans 18 amino acids. Germline V gene lookup returns CDR1 SGHNT and CDR2 YENEEA. The CDR3 here is CASSLRDIREKEGETQYF. The CDR3 DNA reads TGTGCCAGCAGCTTACGGGATATCCGGGAGAAGGAGGGGGAGACCCAGTACTTC.

The chain has TRBV19 and TRBJ1-5, with 7 bases lining up with TRBD1. Trimming cost V 1 base and J 2 bases; bases outside gene matches: 5. The CDR3 sequence is 16 residues long. Germline CDR1 reads LNHDA; CDR2 reads SQIVND (reference sequence). CDR3 DNA: TGTGCCAGTAGTATAGGACAGGGAGTCCGCAATCAGCCCCAGCATTTT. It yields the protein CASSIGQGVRNQPQHF. Full variable domain (missing parts from reference TRBV19 and TRBJ1-5): DGGITQSPKYLFRKEGQNVTLSCEQNLNHDAMYWYRQDPGQGLRLIYYSQIVNDFQKGDIAEGYSVSREKKESFPLTVTSAQKNPTAFYLCASSIGQGVRNQPQHFGDGTRLSIL.

The rearrangement links TRBV19 to TRBJ1-2, with 7 positions matching TRBD1. Germline assignment: CDR1 LNHDA and CDR2 SQIVND (reference sequence). Losses at the gene ends were 3 bases for V and 8 bases for J; bases not matched to a gene: 3. This CDR3 spans 12 amino acids. The CDR3 loop is CASSMTTGGYTF. The CDR3 DNA reads TGTGCCAGTAGTATGACGACAGGGGGCTACACCTTC.

This clone was picked up one time. The chain is built from TRBV28 and TRBJ2-7, with 9 nucleotides matching TRBD2. From germline, CDR1 is MDHEN and CDR2 SYDVKM. Losses at the gene ends were 5 bases for V and 7 bases for J; bases not matched to a gene: 9. This CDR3 contains 14 residues. As DNA, the CDR3 is TGTGCCAGCAGTCTGACTAGCGGAGACCGGGAGCAGTACTTC. This encodes CASSLTSGDREQYF.

This chain connects TRBV4-1 to TRBJ2-1; the D is unclear. The CDR3 contains 16 residues. The V end lost 4 bases, the J end lost 0 bases, and 13 bases lay between the germline ends. Germline CDR1 MGHRA, CDR2 YSYEKL. The CDR3, as DNA: TGCGCCAGCAGCCCTCAGGTTCAGACCTCCTACAATGAGCAGTTCTTC. This sequence encodes CASSPQVQTSYNEQFF.

The chain combines TRBV19 with TRBJ1-1; possibly TRBD1 for D (6 bases). V shed 3 bases and J shed 5 bases, with 22 bases lying between them. The CDR3 totals 17 residues. Germline lookup yields CDR1 LNHDA and CDR2 SQIVND (reference sequence). DNA of the CDR3: TGTGCCAGTAGTATGGGTAGGGGCAGGGGATTAGTGACTGAAGCTTTCTTT. Amino acids: CASSMGRGRGLVTEAFF.

This chain links TRBV5-1 with TRBJ2-7; 11 nucleotides align to TRBD2. Germline V CDR1 and CDR2: SGHRS, YFSETQ. V was clipped by 2 bases and J by 4 bases; unmatched bases: 2. The CDR3 extends over 14 amino acids. CDR3 sequence: CASSFSSGRYEQYF. In DNA, the CDR3 is TGCGCCAGCAGCTTTTCTAGCGGGAGGTACGAGCAGTACTTC.

There are a few counts of this clone. This chain connects TRBV7-8 to TRBJ2-1; 14 positions agree with TRBD2. The CDR3 is 18 residues long. Germline V lookup: CDR1 SGHVS, CDR2 FQNEAQ. The V and J ends lost 4 bases and 1 base, in that order; junction bases with no gene match: 6. CDR3 sequence: CASSCGTSGSASYNEQFF. For the CDR3, the DNA is TGTGCCAGCAGCTGCGGGACTAGCGGGAGCGCGTCCTACAATGAGCAGTTCTTC.

This chain uses TRBV21-1 with TRBJ2-7; the D call in the table, TRBD1, was not verified against the DNA. TRBV21-1 is a pseudogene segment. This CDR3 region has 13 residues. The CDR3 spells CAARQGISYEQYF. CDR3 coding DNA: TGTGCCGCCCGACAGGGAATCTCCTACGAGCAGTACTTC.

This sequence joins TRBV5-6 and TRBJ2-2; perhaps TRBD1 as D (6 bases). Per germline, CDR1 SGHDT and CDR2 YYEEEE. Trimming stripped 4 bases from V and 2 bases from J, with 18 bases between. There are 17 residues in the CDR3. CDR3 nucleotide sequence: TGTGCCAGCAGCACCCTAGGGCAGGGGAGAAACACCGGGGAGCTGTTTTTT. Its protein is CASSTLGQGRNTGELFF.

This chain joins TRBV21-1 and TRBJ2-5; the D call TRBD2 from the table was never checked on the DNA. TRBV21-1 constitutes a pseudogene. The CDR3 totals 18 residues. This chain's CDR3 is CASSDSGRLLLVQETQYF. For the CDR3, the DNA is TGTGCCAGCAGCGATAGCGGGAGACTCCTCCTCGTTCAAGAGACCCAGTACTTC.

V is TRBV20-1 and J is TRBJ2-7; D unresolved. V gave up 3 bases and J gave up 3 bases, with 6 bases separating them. The CDR3 consists of 11 residues. Germline lookup yields CDR1 DFQATT and CDR2 SNEGSKA (reference sequence). In DNA form, the CDR3 reads TGCAGTGCTAGCTCGGTCTACGAGCAGTACTTC. Encoded protein: CSASSVYEQYF.

The chain carries TRBV5-4 and TRBJ2-7; 9 bases map to TRBD1. There are 16 residues in the CDR3. J gave up 2 bases and V 10 bases, and 16 bases lay outside the gene matches. Germline V lookup: CDR1 SGHNT, CDR2 YYREEE (reference sequence). The CDR3 region has the DNA TGTGCCTACCGGGACAGGGCTACGACTCCGACCTACGAGCAGTACTTC. Encoded protein: CAYRDRATTPTYEQYF. The full variable domain, rest sourced from reference TRBV5-4 and TRBJ2-7, is ETGVTQSPTHLIKTRGQQVTLRCSSQSGHNTVSWYQQALGQGPQFIFQYYREEENGRGNFPPRFSGLQFPNYSSELNVNALELDDSALYLCAYRDRATTPTYEQYFGPGTRLTVT.

The chain links TRBV5-8 to TRBJ2-7; 8 nucleotides agree with TRBD1. From germline, CDR1 is SGHTS and CDR2 YDEGEE. CDR3 length equals 16 residues. The V and J ends lost 1 base and 2 bases, in that order; junction bases with no gene match: 8. Here the CDR3 reads CASSLYPGQATYEQYF. The CDR3 DNA reads TGTGCCAGCAGCTTGTATCCGGGACAGGCCACCTACGAGCAGTACTTC.

This clone was seen a single time. This chain connects TRBV11-1 to TRBJ2-5; TRBD1 might be the D (5 bases). V dropped 5 bases and J dropped 5 bases, with 15 bases sitting between them. Looked up from germline, CDR1 is SGHAT and CDR2 is FQDESV (reference sequence). The CDR3 totals 14 residues. As DNA, the CDR3 is TGTGCCAGCAGCGACCCGACAGCGCGGGAGACCCAGTACTTC. It is translated as CASSDPTARETQYF.

The V and J genes are TRBV3-1 (or the pseudogene TRBV3-2) and TRBJ2-6; a weak D match, TRBD1 (5 bases). The CDR3 contains 20 residues. V gave up 0 bases and J gave up 0 bases, with 18 bases separating them. Germline V gives CDR1 LGHDT, CDR2 YNNKEL (reference sequence). CDR3 nucleotides: TGTGCCAGCAGCCAAGACCGGAGCAGGGCTTTCTTCTCTGGGGCCAACGTCCTGACTTTC. This codes for CASSQDRSRAFFSGANVLTF.

The chain links TRBV19 to TRBJ2-3, with 8 nucleotides matching TRBD2. The CDR3 spans 15 residues. Germline CDR1 and CDR2: LNHDA and SQIVND (reference sequence). The V gene end was trimmed by 6 bases and the J gene end by 8 bases; junction bases not matched to a gene: 13. CDR3 bases: TGTGCCAGTAGCCCGGGGGGGAGGACTGCACGTACGCAGTATTTT. Its translation: CASSPGGRTARTQYF.

The V gene is TRBV28, the J gene TRBJ1-6, with unresolved D. Germline CDR1 reads MDHEN; CDR2 reads SYDVKM. V lost 5 bases to trimming and J lost 5 bases, with 13 bases between them. The CDR3 has 15 residues. For the CDR3, the DNA is TGTGCCAGCAGTCCCTCTCGAGGGAATAATTCACCCCTCCACTTT. Translation gives CASSPSRGNNSPLHF.

The rearrangement links TRBV7-6 to TRBJ1-5; 11 bases align to TRBD1. V was clipped by 3 bases and J by 0 bases; unmatched bases: 10. CDR3 length equals 19 residues. Germline-derived CDR1 and CDR2 are SGHVS and FNYEAQ. The CDR3 sequence is CASSFLDRGRGYSNQPQHF. The DNA for the CDR3 is TGTGCCAGCAGCTTCCTGGACAGGGGGCGCGGGTATAGCAATCAGCCCCAGCATTTT.

The V gene is TRBV19, the J gene TRBJ2-7; 7 bases line up with TRBD1. This CDR3 spans 14 amino acids. Germline V gene sequence: CDR1 LNHDA, CDR2 SQIVND (reference sequence). V trimming: 5 bases; J trimming: 0 bases; junction bases outside the gene matches: 4. CDR3 sequence reads: CASSSGQASYEQYF. CDR3 DNA: TGTGCCAGTAGTTCAGGACAGGCCTCCTACGAGCAGTACTTC.